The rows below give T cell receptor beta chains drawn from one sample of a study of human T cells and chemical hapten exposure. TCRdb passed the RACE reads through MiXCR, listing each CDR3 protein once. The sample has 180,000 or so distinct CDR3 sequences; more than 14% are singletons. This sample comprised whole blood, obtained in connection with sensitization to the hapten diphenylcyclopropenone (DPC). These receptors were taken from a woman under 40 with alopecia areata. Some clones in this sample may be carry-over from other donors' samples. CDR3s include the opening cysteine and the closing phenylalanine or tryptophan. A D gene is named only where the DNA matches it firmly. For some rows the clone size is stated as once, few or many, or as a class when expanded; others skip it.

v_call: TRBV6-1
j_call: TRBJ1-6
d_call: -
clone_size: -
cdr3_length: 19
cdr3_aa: CASSYLGRAGTGSHSPLHF
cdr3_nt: TGTGCCAGCAGCTACTTGGGACGGGCGGGCACAGGTTCTCATTCACCCCTCCACTTT

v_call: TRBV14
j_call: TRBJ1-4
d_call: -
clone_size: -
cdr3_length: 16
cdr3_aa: CASSQGFQGNNEKLFF
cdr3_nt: TGTGCCAGCAGCCAAGGATTCCAGGGAAATAATGAAAAACTGTTTTTT

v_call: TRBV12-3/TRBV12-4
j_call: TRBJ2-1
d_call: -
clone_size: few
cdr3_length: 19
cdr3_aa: CASSYPKGMGVPSYNEQFF
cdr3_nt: TGTGCCAGCAGTTACCCTAAGGGAATGGGAGTGCCGTCCTACAATGAGCAGTTCTTC

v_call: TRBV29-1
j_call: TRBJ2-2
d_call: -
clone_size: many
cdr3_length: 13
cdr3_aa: CSVGTPNTGELFF
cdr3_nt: TGCAGCGTCGGGACCCCGAACACCGGGGAGCTGTTTTTT

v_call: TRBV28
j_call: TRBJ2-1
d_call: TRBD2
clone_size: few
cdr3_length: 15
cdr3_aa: CASSFGREEYNEQFF
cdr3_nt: TGTGCCAGCAGTTTCGGACGGGAGGAATACAATGAGCAGTTCTTC

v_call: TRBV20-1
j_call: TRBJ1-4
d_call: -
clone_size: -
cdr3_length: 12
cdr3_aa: CSASGRNEKLFF
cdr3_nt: TGCAGTGCTAGCGGGCGTAATGAAAAACTGTTTTTT

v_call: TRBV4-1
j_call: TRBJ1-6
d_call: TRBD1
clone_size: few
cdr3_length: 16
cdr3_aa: CASSQELGQGDSPLHF
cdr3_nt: TGCGCCAGCAGCCAAGAATTGGGACAGGGGGATTCACCCCTCCACTTT

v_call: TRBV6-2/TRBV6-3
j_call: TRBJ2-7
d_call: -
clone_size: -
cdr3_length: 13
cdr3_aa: CASSYMRDYEQYF
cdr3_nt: TGTGCCAGCAGTTACATGAGGGATTACGAGCAGTACTTC

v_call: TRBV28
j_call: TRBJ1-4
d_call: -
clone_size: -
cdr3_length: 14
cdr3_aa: CASSIGALNEKLFF
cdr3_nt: TGTGCCAGTAGTATAGGGGCACTTAATGAAAAACTGTTTTTT

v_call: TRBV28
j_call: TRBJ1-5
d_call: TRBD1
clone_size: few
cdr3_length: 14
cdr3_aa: CASSLQGAGQPQHF
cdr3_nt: TGTGCCAGCAGTTTACAGGGGGCTGGGCAGCCCCAGCATTTT

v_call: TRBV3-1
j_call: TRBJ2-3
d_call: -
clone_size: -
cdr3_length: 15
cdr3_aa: CASSQVRGDTDTQYF
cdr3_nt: TGTGCCAGCAGCCAGGTTAGAGGGGACACAGATACGCAGTATTTT

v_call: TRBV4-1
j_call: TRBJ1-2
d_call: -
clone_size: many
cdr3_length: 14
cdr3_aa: CASSQDKGSAGYTF
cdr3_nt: TGCGCCAGCAGCCAAGATAAGGGGAGTGCCGGCTACACCTTC

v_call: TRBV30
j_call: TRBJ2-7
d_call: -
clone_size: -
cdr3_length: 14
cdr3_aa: CAWSFNGRSYEQYF
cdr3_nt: TGTGCCTGGAGCTTTAACGGGAGAAGCTACGAGCAGTACTTC

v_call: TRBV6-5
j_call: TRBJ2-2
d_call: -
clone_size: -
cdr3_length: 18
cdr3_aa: CASRQIYRVRKNTGELFF
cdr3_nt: TGTGCCAGCAGGCAAATCTACAGGGTCCGAAAAAACACCGGGGAGCTGTTTTTT

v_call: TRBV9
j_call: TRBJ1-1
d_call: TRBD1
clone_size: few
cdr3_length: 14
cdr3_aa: CASSEQGAGTEAFF
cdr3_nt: TGTGCCAGCAGCGAACAGGGGGCCGGCACTGAAGCTTTCTTT

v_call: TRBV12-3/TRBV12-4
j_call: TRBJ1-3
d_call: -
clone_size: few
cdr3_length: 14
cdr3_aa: CASSTERVGNTIYF
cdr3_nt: TGTGCCAGCAGTACTGAGCGGGTCGGAAACACCATATATTTT

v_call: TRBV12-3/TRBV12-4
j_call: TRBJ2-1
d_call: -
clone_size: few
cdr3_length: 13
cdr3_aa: CAITGTLGDEQFF
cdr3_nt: TGTGCCATCACCGGGACCTTAGGAGATGAGCAGTTCTTC

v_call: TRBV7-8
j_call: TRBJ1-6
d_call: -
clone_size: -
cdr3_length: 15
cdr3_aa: CASSLDQATHSPLHF
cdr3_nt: TGTGCCAGCAGCTTAGACCAGGCGACTCACTCACCCCTCCACTTT

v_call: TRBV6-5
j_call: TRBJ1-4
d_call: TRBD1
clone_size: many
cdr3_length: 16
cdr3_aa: CASSSKTGGFGEKLFF
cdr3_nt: TGTGCCAGCAGTTCCAAGACAGGGGGTTTTGGTGAAAAACTGTTTTTT

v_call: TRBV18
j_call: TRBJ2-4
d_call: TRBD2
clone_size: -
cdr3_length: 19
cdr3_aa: CASSPSTSGRASAKNIQYF
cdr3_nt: TGTGCCAGCTCACCCTCCACTAGCGGGAGGGCCTCTGCCAAAAACATTCAGTACTTC

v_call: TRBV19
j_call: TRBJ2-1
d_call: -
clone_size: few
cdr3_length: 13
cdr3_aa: CASSRGPANEQFF
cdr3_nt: TGTGCCAGTAGTCGCGGACCAGCCAATGAGCAGTTCTTC

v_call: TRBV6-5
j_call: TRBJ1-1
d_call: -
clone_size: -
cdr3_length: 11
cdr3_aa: CASSPGVVAFF
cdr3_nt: TGTGCCAGCAGCCCAGGTGTGGTGGCTTTCTTT

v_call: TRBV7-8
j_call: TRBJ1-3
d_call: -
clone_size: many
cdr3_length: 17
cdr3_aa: CASSSSRQGKSGNTIYF
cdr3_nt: TGTGCCAGCAGCTCCTCTCGACAAGGGAAATCGGGAAACACCATATATTTT

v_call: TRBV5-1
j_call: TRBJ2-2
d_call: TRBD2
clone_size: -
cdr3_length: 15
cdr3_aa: CASTGLAGADGELFF
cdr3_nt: TGCGCCAGCACAGGACTAGCGGGAGCTGACGGGGAGCTGTTTTTT

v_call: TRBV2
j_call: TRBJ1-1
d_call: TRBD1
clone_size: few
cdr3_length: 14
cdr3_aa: CASMMDRDLSEAFF
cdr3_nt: TGTGCCAGCATGATGGACAGGGATTTGTCTGAAGCTTTCTTT

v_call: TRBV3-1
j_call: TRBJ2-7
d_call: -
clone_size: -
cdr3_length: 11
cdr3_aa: CASSQAERQYF
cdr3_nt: TGTGCCAGCAGCCAAGCGGAACGGCAGTACTTC

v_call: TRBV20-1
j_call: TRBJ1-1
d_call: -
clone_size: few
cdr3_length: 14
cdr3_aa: CSARDVRGRLPAFF
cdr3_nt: TGCAGTGCTAGAGATGTGAGGGGTAGGTTGCCAGCTTTCTTT

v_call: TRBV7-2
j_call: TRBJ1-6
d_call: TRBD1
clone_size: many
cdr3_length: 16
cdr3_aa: CASSLEGASYNSPLHF
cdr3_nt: TGTGCCAGCAGCTTAGAGGGGGCCTCCTATAATTCACCCCTCCACTTT

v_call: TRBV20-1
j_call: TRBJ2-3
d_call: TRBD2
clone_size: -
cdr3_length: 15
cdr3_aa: CSATIAGGFTDTQYF
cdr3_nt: TGCAGTGCTACAATAGCGGGAGGCTTCACAGATACGCAGTATTTT

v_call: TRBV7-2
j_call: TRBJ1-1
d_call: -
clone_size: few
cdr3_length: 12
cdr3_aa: CATRLSGTEAFF
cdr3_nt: TGTGCCACCCGCCTGTCCGGCACTGAAGCTTTCTTT

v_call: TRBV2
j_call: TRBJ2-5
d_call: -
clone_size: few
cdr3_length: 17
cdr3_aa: CASSERRRRDLQETQYF
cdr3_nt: TGTGCCAGCAGTGAGAGGAGGCGGAGGGACCTGCAAGAGACCCAGTACTTC

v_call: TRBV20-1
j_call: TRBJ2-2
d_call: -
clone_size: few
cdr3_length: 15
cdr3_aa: CSARVGGADTGELFF
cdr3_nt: TGCAGTGCTAGAGTTGGGGGAGCAGACACCGGGGAGCTGTTTTTT

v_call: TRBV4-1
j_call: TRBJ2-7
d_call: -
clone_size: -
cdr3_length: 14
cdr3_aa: CASSREDSDYEQYF
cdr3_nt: TGCGCCAGCAGCCGAGAGGACAGTGACTACGAGCAGTACTTC

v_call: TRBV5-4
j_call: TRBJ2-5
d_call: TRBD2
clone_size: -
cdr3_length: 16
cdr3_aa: CASSGWRSGGQETQYF
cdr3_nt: TGTGCCAGCAGCGGGTGGCGGTCGGGAGGACAAGAGACCCAGTACTTC

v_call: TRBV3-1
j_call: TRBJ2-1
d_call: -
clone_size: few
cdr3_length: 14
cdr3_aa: CASSPWVSYNEQFF
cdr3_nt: TGTGCCAGCAGCCCCTGGGTTTCCTACAATGAGCAGTTCTTC

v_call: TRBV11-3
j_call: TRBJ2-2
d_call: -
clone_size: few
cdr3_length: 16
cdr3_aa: CASSSSRGANTGELFF
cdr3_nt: TGTGCCAGCAGCTCAAGTCGGGGGGCCAACACCGGGGAGCTGTTTTTT

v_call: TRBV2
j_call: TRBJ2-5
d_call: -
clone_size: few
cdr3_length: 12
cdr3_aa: CASSVRGETQYF
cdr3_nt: TGTGCCAGCAGTGTGAGGGGTGAGACCCAGTACTTC

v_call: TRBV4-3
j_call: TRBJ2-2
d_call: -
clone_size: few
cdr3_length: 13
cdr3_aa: CASSQAGAGELFF
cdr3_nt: TGCGCCAGCAGCCAAGCGGGGGCCGGGGAGCTGTTTTTT

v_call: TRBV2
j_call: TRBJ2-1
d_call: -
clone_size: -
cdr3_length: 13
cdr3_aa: CASSGLYYNEQFF
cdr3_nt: TGTGCCAGCTCGGGACTGTATTACAATGAGCAGTTCTTC

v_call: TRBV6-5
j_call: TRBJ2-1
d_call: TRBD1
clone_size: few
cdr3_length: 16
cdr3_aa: CASSRETTGSHNEQFF
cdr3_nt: TGTGCCAGCAGTAGAGAGACGACAGGGTCCCACAATGAGCAGTTCTTC

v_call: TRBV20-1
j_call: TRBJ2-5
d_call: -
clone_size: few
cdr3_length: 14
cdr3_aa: CSAWDLLNQETQYF
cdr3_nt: TGCAGTGCTTGGGACCTACTGAACCAAGAGACCCAGTACTTC

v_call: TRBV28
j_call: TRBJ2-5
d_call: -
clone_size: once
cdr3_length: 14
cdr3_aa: CASSQLGAGETQYF
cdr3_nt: TGTGCCAGCAGCCAGCTCGGGGCTGGAGAGACCCAGTACTTC

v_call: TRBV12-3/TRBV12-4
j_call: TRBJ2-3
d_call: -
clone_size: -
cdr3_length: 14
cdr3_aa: CASSPGSRPDTQYF
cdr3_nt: TGTGCCAGCAGCCCGGGTTCTAGGCCAGATACGCAGTATTTT

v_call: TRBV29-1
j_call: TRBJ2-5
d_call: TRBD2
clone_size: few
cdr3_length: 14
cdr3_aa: CSVGRGLAEGAQYF
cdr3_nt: TGCAGCGTAGGACGTGGACTAGCGGAAGGGGCCCAGTACTTC

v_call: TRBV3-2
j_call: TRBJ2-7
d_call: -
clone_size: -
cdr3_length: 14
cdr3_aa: CASSLGLAVYEQYF
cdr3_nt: TGTGCCAGCAGCCTAGGACTAGCGGTCTACGAGCAGTACTTC

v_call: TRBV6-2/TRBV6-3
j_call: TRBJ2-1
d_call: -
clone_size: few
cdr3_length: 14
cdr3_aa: CASQRGGSYNEQFF
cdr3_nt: TGTGCCAGCCAGCGAGGGGGCTCCTACAATGAGCAGTTCTTC

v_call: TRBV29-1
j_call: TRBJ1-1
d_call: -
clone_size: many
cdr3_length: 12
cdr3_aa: CSAGRVNTEAFF
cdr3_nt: TGCAGCGCCGGCCGGGTGAACACTGAAGCTTTCTTT

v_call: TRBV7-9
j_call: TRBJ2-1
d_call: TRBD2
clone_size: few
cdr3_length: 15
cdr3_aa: CASSLRGGSYNEQFF
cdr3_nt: TGTGCCAGCAGCTTGCGGGGGGGCTCCTACAATGAGCAGTTCTTC

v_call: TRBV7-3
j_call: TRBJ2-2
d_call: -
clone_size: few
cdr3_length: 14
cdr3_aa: CASSLNANTGELFF
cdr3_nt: TGTGCCAGCAGCTTAAATGCGAACACCGGGGAGCTGTTTTTT

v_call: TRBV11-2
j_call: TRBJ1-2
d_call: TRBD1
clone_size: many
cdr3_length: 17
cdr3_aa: CASSLERGDRRWYGYTF
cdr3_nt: TGTGCCAGCAGCTTAGAAAGAGGGGACAGGCGATGGTATGGCTACACCTTC

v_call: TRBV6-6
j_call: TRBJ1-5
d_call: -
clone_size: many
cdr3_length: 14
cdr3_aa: CASTAGGRNQPQHF
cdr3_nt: TGTGCCAGCACCGCCGGGGGCCGCAATCAGCCCCAGCATTTT

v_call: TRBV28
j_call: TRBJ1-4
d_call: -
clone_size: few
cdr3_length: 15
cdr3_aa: CASSPYGATNEKLFF
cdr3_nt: TGTGCCAGCAGCCCGTACGGAGCAACTAATGAAAAACTGTTTTTT